What follows are 26 T cell receptor beta chains derived from one specimen sequenced in a study of shared clonotypes between healthy human individuals. Produced via immunoSEQ multiplex PCR; TCRdb's table is partial and in-frame only. The table shows over a million clones, with approximately 96% occurring only once. The sequenced sample was naive CD4+ T cells sorted from blood. The subset denotes: CD45RA+ positively selected. These receptors originate from a man in his thirties or forties in good health.

This chain joins TRBV28 and TRBJ2-3; unclear D gene. CDR1 is MDHEN and CDR2 is SYDVKM in the germline V gene. The CDR3 is 13 residues long. V lost 5 bases and J 4 bases, leaving 10 bases between the germline ends. This CDR3 is CASSGRTPDTQYF. DNA of the CDR3: TGTGCCAGCAGTGGGCGGACGCCAGATACGCAGTATTTT.

In its sample, this clone was seen a few times. Other nucleotide sequences from this sample produce the same CDR3. The chain has TRBV7-9 and TRBJ1-5; no clear D gene. CDR1 SEHNR and CDR2 FQNEAQ come from the germline V gene (reference sequence). This CDR3 is 12 amino acids long. With 5 bases removed from V and 3 bases from J, the gap between germline ends came to 5 bases. The CDR3 loop reads CASSLPNQPQHF. CDR3 nucleotides: TGTGCCAGCAGCCTGCCCAATCAGCCCCAGCATTTT.

The table lists this clone with a count of one. This sequence joins TRBV29-1 and TRBJ2-1; D not certain. Germline V CDR1 and CDR2: SQVTM, ANQGSEA. This CDR3 has 14 residues. Trimming took off 7 bases at V and 1 base at J, with 14 bases between the two ends. The CDR3 protein is CSERSPRSYNEQFF. The CDR3 nucleotides are TGCAGCGAGCGATCGCCCAGATCCTACAATGAGCAGTTCTTC.

The chain has TRBV18 and TRBJ2-5, with 9 nucleotides matching TRBD1. Germline V lookup: CDR1 KGHSH, CDR2 LQKENI. The CDR3 runs 15 residues. V dropped 5 bases and J dropped 3; count of bases not matched to a gene: 7. DNA for the CDR3: TGTGCCAGCTCATGGGTTCGACAGGGGGAAGAGACCCAGTACTTC. Encoded protein: CASSWVRQGEETQYF.

The chain uses TRBV18 and TRBJ1-5; D possibly corresponds to TRBD1 (5 bases). The V gene lost 6 bases and the J gene lost 3 bases, with 15 bases spanning the gap. The CDR3 is 15 residues long. Germline V lookup: CDR1 KGHSH, CDR2 LQKENI. CDR3 DNA: TGTGCCAGCTCCCCCAGAAGAGGGGCCAATCAGCCCCAGCATTTT. This sequence encodes CASSPRRGANQPQHF. Looking up the rest from reference TRBV18 and TRBJ1-5 gives the full variable domain: NAGVMQNPRHLVRRRGQEARLRCSPMKGHSHVYWYRQLPEEGLKFMVYLQKENIIDESGMPKERFSAEFPKEGPSILRIQQVVRGDSAAYFCASSPRRGANQPQHFGDGTRLSIL.

This clone was observed a single time. The chain couples TRBV4-3 to TRBJ2-7, with 9 bases lining up with TRBD1. Trimming cost V 4 bases and J 3 bases; bases outside gene matches: 7. Per germline, CDR1 LGHNA and CDR2 YSLEER. This CDR3 is built from 15 residues. CDR3 sequence reads: CASSPLPGQGYEQYF. In DNA, the CDR3 is TGCGCCAGCAGCCCTTTGCCGGGACAGGGCTACGAGCAGTACTTC.

The rearrangement links TRBV11-3 to TRBJ2-1; 12 bases fit TRBD2. This CDR3 has 17 residues. Germline loops: CDR1 SGHNT, CDR2 YENEEA. The trim removed 5 bases at V and 4 bases at J, leaving 9 bases unmatched. As DNA, the CDR3 is TGTGCCAGCAGCCCCCGACACCTAGCGGGAGGGTACAATGAGCAGTTCTTC. Amino acid sequence: CASSPRHLAGGYNEQFF. The variable domain in full, completed from reference TRBV11-3 and TRBJ2-1, reads EAGVVQSPRYKIIEKKQPVAFWCNPISGHNTLYWYLQNLGQGPELLIRYENEEAVDDSQLPKDRFSAERLKGVDSTLKIQPAELGDSAVYLCASSPRHLAGGYNEQFFGPGTRLTVL.

J is TRBJ2-4 and V is TRBV7-9; D is perhaps TRBD1 or TRBD2 (5 bases each). Looked up from germline, CDR1 is SEHNR and CDR2 is FQNEAQ (reference sequence). The CDR3 contains 14 residues. V lost 5 bases and J 3 bases, leaving 11 bases between the germline ends. For the CDR3, the DNA is TGTGCCAGCAGCACCCTGGGGGACAAAAACATTCAGTACTTC. Its translation: CASSTLGDKNIQYF.

This chain links TRBV7-2 with TRBJ2-3; 10 bases are a match to TRBD2. Losses at the gene ends were 4 bases for V and 2 bases for J; bases not matched to a gene: 6. Germline assignment: CDR1 SGHTA and CDR2 FQGNSA. The CDR3 loop spans 16 amino acids. CDR3 residues: CASSWTSGTSTDTQYF. CDR3 nucleotide sequence: TGTGCCAGCAGCTGGACTAGCGGTACTTCCACAGATACGCAGTATTTT.

The V call is TRBV27, the J call TRBJ2-7; D might be TRBD2 (6 bases). The CDR3 covers 15 residues. V was clipped by 6 bases and J by 4 bases, with 19 bases between them. Germline V lookup: CDR1 MNHEY, CDR2 SMNVEV (reference sequence). CDR3 nucleotides: TGTGCCAGCAGCCTAGCGAACATCCCCATATACGAGCAGTACTTC. The encoded protein is CASSLANIPIYEQYF.

The genes are TRBV14 and TRBJ2-1; weak D call: TRBD2 (6 bases). There are 13 residues in the CDR3. From germline, CDR1 is SGHDN and CDR2 FVKESK. Between the trimmed V and J ends, which lost 2 bases and 7 bases, there was a span of 9 bases. This chain's CDR3 is CASSQHRGNEQFF. The DNA of the CDR3 is TGTGCCAGCAGCCAACACCGGGGGAATGAGCAGTTCTTC.

The chain links TRBV5-1 to TRBJ2-1, with TRBD1 matching 7 bases. Germline CDR1 and CDR2: SGHRS and YFSETQ. V lost 1 base, J lost 4 bases, and 5 bases stayed unmatched. There are 15 residues in the CDR3. CDR3 sequence reads: CASSLRAGGYNEQFF. The DNA for the CDR3 is TGCGCCAGCAGCTTGAGGGCAGGGGGTTACAATGAGCAGTTCTTC.

CDR3 nucleotides: TGTGCCAGCTCACCAGGGACCCTCAATCAGCCCCAGCATTTT. This encodes CASSPGTLNQPQHF. J is TRBJ1-5 and V is TRBV18; a possible D gene is TRBD1 (5 bases). From germline, CDR1 is KGHSH and CDR2 LQKENI. CDR3 size: 14 residues. Trimming stripped 2 bases from V and 3 bases from J, with 8 bases between.

This clone was recorded only once. V gene TRBV11-2 combines with J gene TRBJ2-5; 7 bases fit TRBD1. V was pared by 3 bases and J by 10 bases, with 8 bases of the junction left unmatched. Germline-derived CDR1 and CDR2 are SGHAT and FQNNGV. The CDR3 consists of 13 residues. CDR3 sequence: CASSFSGGSDQYF. In DNA, the CDR3 is TGTGCCAGCAGCTTCTCAGGGGGAAGCGACCAGTACTTC.

The rearrangement uses TRBV28 and TRBJ1-5; TRBD1 might be the D (5 bases). Trimming shortened V by 0 bases and J by 1 base, and 13 bases separated the two germline ends. Germline V gene sequence: CDR1 MDHEN, CDR2 SYDVKM. The CDR3 is made up of 17 amino acids. In DNA form, the CDR3 reads TGTGCCAGCAGTTTATGGGCAGGGAAGGGGAGCAATCAGCCCCAGCATTTT. Translating it yields CASSLWAGKGSNQPQHF.

This chain links TRBV30 with TRBJ1-5, with D tentatively TRBD1 (6 bases). This CDR3 region has 16 residues. Trimming removed 5 bases from V and 7 bases from J, with 24 bases in between. Looked up from germline, CDR1 is GTSNPN and CDR2 is SVGIG (reference sequence). The CDR3 loop reads CAWGVPMTGLRQPQHF. The CDR3 coding sequence is TGTGCCTGGGGGGTCCCTATGACAGGCCTCCGGCAGCCCCAGCATTTT.

In its sample, this clone was seen once. The CDR3 protein is CAWSVRLGLELYEQYF. CDR3 coding DNA: TGTGCCTGGAGTGTACGATTGGGGTTAGAGCTCTACGAGCAGTACTTC. This chain joins TRBV30 and TRBJ2-7; D not certain. This CDR3 comprises 16 residues. V dropped 0 bases and J dropped 3 bases, with 18 bases sitting between them. CDR1 GTSNPN and CDR2 SVGIG come from the germline V gene (reference sequence). Filled out from reference TRBV30 and TRBJ2-7, the complete variable domain reads SQTIHQWPATLVQPVGSPLSLECTVEGTSNPNLYWYRQAAGRGLQLLFYSVGIGQISSEVPQNLSASRPQDRQFILSSKKLLLSDSGFYLCAWSVRLGLELYEQYFGPGTRLTVT.

This clone turned up a few times. The same CDR3 also results from other DNA sequences found in this sample. The V and J genes are TRBV28 and TRBJ1-3; D is unresolved. Germline V gives CDR1 MDHEN, CDR2 SYDVKM. V lost 4 bases and J 2 bases, leaving 0 bases between the germline ends. The CDR3 loop spans 11 amino acids. Here the CDR3 reads CASSSGNTIYF. The CDR3 DNA reads TGTGCCAGCAGTTCTGGAAACACCATATATTTT.

V gene TRBV29-1 combines with J gene TRBJ2-3, with D hard to call. The CDR3 is 13 amino acids. Germline V gene lookup returns CDR1 SQVTM and CDR2 ANQGSEA. Trimming cost V 2 bases and J 2 bases, with 8 bases left between them. CDR3 loop: CSVETLATDTQYF. In DNA form, the CDR3 reads TGCAGCGTTGAAACCCTTGCCACAGATACGCAGTATTTT.

This clone was detected once. Other DNA sequences from this sample encode an identical CDR3 as well. CDR3 nucleotide sequence: TGTGCCATCAGTGAGTCGTTGTCCGAGCAGTACTTC. Protein sequence: CAISESLSEQYF. This chain uses TRBV10-3 with TRBJ2-7; D is undetermined. Germline lookup yields CDR1 ENHRY and CDR2 SYGVKD. CDR3 length: 12 residues. V lost 0 bases to trimming and J lost 6 bases, with 6 bases between them.

This clone was recorded only once. The chain uses TRBV7-6 and TRBJ1-5, with 7 nucleotides matching TRBD1. V was clipped by 5 bases and J by 6 bases; unmatched bases: 13. The germline V gene encodes CDR1 SGHVS and CDR2 FNYEAQ. This CDR3 spans 16 amino acids. The CDR3 coding sequence is TGTGCCAGCAGCGTCAGGGGGGGGGCGCAGGGTCAGCCCCAGCATTTT. Translation gives CASSVRGGAQGQPQHF.

The J gene is TRBJ1-2, the V gene TRBV2; the D gene is possibly TRBD1 (5 bases). With 6 bases removed from V and 5 bases from J, the gap between germline ends came to 10 bases. The CDR3 length is 12 residues. The germline gives CDR1 SNHLY, CDR2 FYNNEI. The CDR3 DNA sequence: TGTGCCAGCAGACAAGACAGATATGGCTACACCTTC. This sequence encodes CASRQDRYGYTF. Using reference TRBV2 and TRBJ1-2 for the parts outside the CDR3, the full variable domain is EPEVTQTPSHQVTQMGQEVILRCVPISNHLYFYWYRQILGQKVEFLVSFYNNEISEKSEIFDDQFSVERPDGSNFTLKIRSTKLEDSAMYFCASRQDRYGYTFGSGTRLTVV.

The rearrangement uses TRBV6-6 and TRBJ2-5; D is undetermined. The CDR3 is 13 amino acids. Per the germline V gene, CDR1 is MNHNY and CDR2 is SVGAGI (reference sequence). V lost 5 bases, J lost 5 bases, and 12 bases lay in between. DNA for the CDR3: TGTGCCAGCAGTGGCCCCTTAGAGGAGACCCAGTACTTC. Protein product: CASSGPLEETQYF.

J is TRBJ2-1 and V is TRBV7-9, with 9 bases identical to TRBD1. J gave up 5 bases and V 5 bases, and 7 bases lay outside the gene matches. Germline CDR1 reads SEHNR; CDR2 reads FQNEAQ (reference sequence). The length of the CDR3 is 15 residues. In DNA, the CDR3 is TGTGCCAGCAGCCCCGGGACAGGGACCAACAATGAGCAGTTCTTC. Protein: CASSPGTGTNNEQFF.

The rearrangement links TRBV7-3 to TRBJ1-5; D is possibly TRBD1 (6 bases). V lost 0 bases and J lost 6, with 12 bases in between. The CDR3 sequence is 15 residues long. Germline V CDR1 and CDR2: SGHTA, FQGTGA. The CDR3 spells CASSLTTGGGQPQHF. For the CDR3, the DNA is TGTGCCAGCAGCTTAACAACGGGGGGCGGTCAGCCCCAGCATTTT.

The chain carries TRBV4-1 and TRBJ2-5; no clear D gene. Trimming removed 0 bases at V and 7 bases at J, with 15 bases between. Germline V CDR1 and CDR2: MGHRA, YSYEKL. The CDR3 runs 15 residues. CDR3 in DNA: TGCGCCAGCAGCCAAGAGACCCCGGGCCTGGGGACCCAGTACTTC. It encodes CASSQETPGLGTQYF.